This TCR beta chain came from a study of blood T cell repertoires in COVID-19 (TCRdb year 2020). Looking at the study overall: The collaborator samples originated in the United States, Italy and Spain and spanned the acute and convalescent phases of COVID-19. Deeply sampled blood TCRbeta repertoires from subjects exposed to, actively infected with, or recovered from COVID-19 were included in the dataset. The prospective study material was composed of cDNA or gDNA derived from T cells, B-cell-depleted T cells, or PBMCs. The samples were drawn from two sources: the first 160 participants of the ongoing ImmuneRACE study, and 1,254 subjects contributed by 6 global collaborators. The repertoires were made available in a free public database intended to serve as a resource for research on the immune response to SARS-CoV-2. The sample metadata nearly always contained a de-identified subject ID, COVID-19 status, age in years and sex. Where available, HLA class I and class II types were obtained from metadata supplied by the sample provider rather than from assay-based typing.

This clone was picked up a small number of times. It lacks a known antigen. Base qualities are not at hand, and no much larger clone is one base apart. The germline V gene (reference sequence) specifies SGHNT as CDR1 and YYREEE as CDR2. Its CDR3 holds 14 amino acids, cysteine through phenylalanine. Solely the CDR3 DNA is kept, with 42 bases framed from the first base. V ends up 0 bases short and J 6 bases short, with an unmatched junction base count of 2. Study-wide findings and limitations: How much clinical and demographic metadata was included differed by source and by participant, and the metadata was provided uncurated.

TCRbeta CDR3 regions were amplified from genomic DNA using the immunoSEQ Assay, a bias-controlled multiplex PCR. The published analysis was carried out like this. The number of nucleated cells in each sample was estimated by amplification of reference gene primers within the assay. To quantify the absolute abundance of each unique TCRbeta CDR3 rearrangement, sequence reads were collapsed and filtered. For each sample, productive Simpson clonality was calculated by taking the square root of Simpson's diversity index across productive rearrangements. Held by TCRdb, this immuneACCESS table contains in-frame sequences only and omits some clones. Under half of the omission traces to an unresolved V gene where checked; the cause of the rest is unknown. The V and J calls and clone size come from that table; D and trimming were worked out from the DNA. The sample table lists over 65,000 clones, 75% to 90% of them with a count of one. Around 12% of the sample goes to the ten largest clones.

Collaborating institutions collected whole blood in K2EDTA tubes following their own protocols. For TCRbeta analysis, collaborators shipped samples in one of three forms: frozen whole blood, isolated PBMCs, or DNA extracted from either of those sample types. In this chain, TRBV5-4 is recombined with TRBJ1-5; 8 bases in the junction line up with TRBD1. The sequence derives from a human donor in a cohort sampled during active COVID-19. Sequencing was carried out using peripheral blood. In nucleotides, the sequence is TGTGCCAGCAGCTTGGGGACAGGGTCTCAGCCCCAGCATTTT. This gives the protein CASSLGTGSQPQHF. The CDR3 plus the reference TRBV5-4 and TRBJ1-5 genes for the other parts give the full variable domain: ETGVTQSPTHLIKTRGQQVTLRCSSQSGHNTVSWYQQALGQGPQFIFQYYREEENGRGNFPPRFSGLQFPNYSSELNVNALELDDSALYLCASSLGTGSQPQHFGDGTRLSIL.